This T cell receptor beta chain was recovered during a study of blood T cells in healthy people across ages. In this sample, this clonotype turned up many times. Germline loops: CDR1 KGHSH, CDR2 LQKENI. Trimming took off 2 bases at V and 0 bases at J, with 8 bases between the two ends. The CDR3 is made up of 16 amino acids. The second PCR ran 7 to 11 cycles with a sample-barcoded 5' primer and J-beta primers. Every cDNA was tagged by a template-switch adaptor with 12 random nucleotides. Using its own MiXCR run on the 5' RACE reads, TCRdb lists one record per CDR3 protein. This table has about 1.7 million distinct CDR3 sequences, roughly 28% appearing once.

Sample: blood. The chain has TRBV18 and TRBJ2-6, with D unclear. The TCR was taken from a woman aged 25 to 39 in good health. The CDR3 spells CASSPAHSSGANVLTF. The CDR3 region has the DNA TGTGCCAGCTCACCAGCCCACAGCTCTGGGGCCAACGTCCTGACTTTC.